This T cell receptor beta chain comes out of a study of CXCR3-negative and CXCR3-positive naive CD8 T cells (dated by TCRdb to the late 2010s). Regarding the study in general: About 135 million TRB reads were obtained in total, roughly 1.5 +/- 0.3 million reads per library. Data from ten to twelve donors, pooled across two independent experiments, went into the diversity and physicochemical repertoire analyses. TRBV-TRBJ cluster analysis included naive subsets from five or six donors and memory cells from 3 donors. Here is what the overall study found, with its caveats: Within the same donor, TRBV-TRBJ usage looked similar between naive CXCR3-negative and CXCR3-positive cells, but memory cells had distinct patterns. Compared with CXCR3-negative naive cells, CXCR3-positive naive cells had TRB CDR3s with higher hydrophobicity (lower Kidera factor 4), lower energy, and higher strength and volume indices. Because surface CD5, which has been linked to self-reactivity in mice, was comparable between naive subsets, TCR interaction strength was also inferred from TRB CDR3 physicochemical properties. Because CXCR3 expression was partially decreased after cryopreservation, freshly isolated PBMCs were used for most assays. Both naive subsets had comparably high repertoire diversity, while memory CD8+ T cells had much lower repertoire diversity.

The CDR3 runs 15 residues from the cysteine to the phenylalanine. Only the protein is on record. The germline V gene encodes CDR1 MNHEY and CDR2 SVGEGT. As to this clonotype: It has no known antigen specificity.

Each CD8+ T cell subset was flow-sorted in triplicate, with 300,000 cells per subset placed directly into RLT lysis buffer. To exclude memory contaminants, naive CD8+ T cells were stringently defined as CD45RO-CCR7+CD27+CD95-. Standard density gradient centrifugation was used to isolate peripheral blood mononuclear cells from buffy coats. A FACSAria III was used to flow-sort naive CD8+ T cells into CXCR3-negative and CXCR3-positive populations. An RNeasy Mini Kit was used to extract total RNA from the sorted cells. Sequencing was performed on a NextSeq 550. The Human TCR Profiling Kit (MiLaboratory) was used to prepare UMI-labeled 5' RACE TRB cDNA libraries. The full amount of extracted RNA was used for cDNA synthesis, and the full amount of resulting cDNA was used for PCR amplification. Libraries were prepared in parallel with an identical number of PCR cycles. Regarding the original processing steps: With a requirement of at least two reads per UMI, MIGEC and MiXCR extracted about 50,000 +/- 10,000 unique UMI-labeled TRB cDNA molecules per library. On average, each library contained approximately 40,000 +/- 10,000 functional in-frame TRB CDR3 nucleotide clonotypes without stop codons. After downsampling to 5000 UMI-labeled TRB molecules per sample, diversity metrics such as normalized Shannon-Wiener and Chao1 were calculated in VDJtools. Clonotype-size-weighted physicochemical properties of the central five CDR3 residues (interaction energy, strength, volume and Kidera factor 4) were computed in VDJtools. TCRdb reprocessed the sequencing reads and holds a single record per CDR3 protein sequence, with no DNA. The V and J calls were determined by TCRdb, not by the authors. The sample's table covers around 95,000 distinct CDR3 sequences. 1.1% of the sample rests with the top ten.

Material for sequencing was naive CXCR3+ CD8+ T cells from blood. The cell subset or site label here, explained by the study, means: CD45RO-CCR7+CD27+CD95- naive CD8+ T cells expressing CXCR3 (TNR3+). In this chain, TRBV6-2 or TRBV6-3 is recombined with TRBJ2-1. The clonotype was recovered from a human donor in good health. Some clones in this sample may be carry-over from other donors' samples. The CDR3 region has the sequence CASNLAGNSYDEQFF.